Below, 18 T cell receptor beta chains from the same sample are listed, as sequenced in a study of blood T cell repertoires in COVID-19. The method was immunoSEQ multiplex PCR; TCRdb's version includes in-frame clones alone and lacks a portion of them. In the table there are some 120,000 clones, about nine tenths of which are singletons. The source material was peripheral blood. These receptors were obtained from a human donor with active COVID-19. The donor label of this sample is uncertain.

The rearrangement joins TRBV7-2 to TRBJ1-6, with 9 bases that match TRBD1. CDR3 length: 16 amino acids. Germline CDR1 is SGHTA and CDR2 is FQGNSA. V was pared by 5 bases and J by 9 bases, with 11 bases of the junction left unmatched. The CDR3 DNA follows: TGTGCCAGCAGCCCGCGACAGGGGGGGAGACTTTCACCCCTCCACTTT. Encoded protein: CASSPRQGGRLSPLHF. Complete variable domain (other parts from reference TRBV7-2 and TRBJ1-6): GAGVSQSPSNKVTEKGKDVELRCDPISGHTALYWYRQSLGQGLEFLIYFQGNSAPDKSGLPSDRFSAERTGGSVSTLTIQRTQQEDSAVYLCASSPRQGGRLSPLHFGNGTRLTVT.

This chain uses TRBV27 with TRBJ2-7; TRBD1 is a possible D gene (6 bases). Germline V CDR1 and CDR2: MNHEY, SMNVEV (reference sequence). The CDR3 covers 15 residues. V was cut by 3 bases and J by 4 bases, with 16 bases left in between. Written as DNA, the CDR3 is TGTGCCAGCAGTTTGTCTGGGGGCAGGGGATACGAGCAGTACTTC. This gives the protein CASSLSGGRGYEQYF.

This clone was counted once. This chain links TRBV2 with TRBJ2-3, with D maybe TRBD2 (6 bases). The germline CDR1 and CDR2 sequences are SNHLY and FYNNEI. CDR3 length: 15 residues. The germline V and J ends were trimmed by 3 bases and 2 bases, with 12 bases remaining between them. This CDR3 is CASSEEGAFTDTQYF. CDR3 DNA: TGTGCCAGCAGTGAGGAGGGAGCCTTCACAGATACGCAGTATTTT.

This chain links TRBV5-3 with TRBJ1-5, with D tentatively TRBD1 (6 bases). TRBV5-3 is assigned to the ORF class and has an uncertain function. There are 14 residues in the CDR3. V was pared by 0 bases and J by 3 bases, with 7 bases between. CDR3 amino acids: CARSLDRDNQPQHF. CDR3 DNA: TGTGCCAGAAGCTTGGACAGGGACAATCAGCCCCAGCATTTT.

The chain recombines TRBV3-1 (or the pseudogene TRBV3-2) with TRBJ2-5; a possible D gene is TRBD2 (6 bases). The CDR3 contains 15 residues. CDR1 is LGHDT, CDR2 YNNKEL, per germline (reference sequence). V was shortened by 1 base and J by 5 bases, with 14 bases between the two germline ends. CDR3 amino acids: CASSQVRRVLETQYF. CDR3 DNA sequence: TGTGCCAGCAGCCAAGTTCGGAGGGTGTTGGAGACCCAGTACTTC.

The rearrangement joins TRBV5-1 to TRBJ2-1; 9 bases agree with TRBD2. This CDR3 has 16 residues. Germline CDR1 and CDR2: SGHRS and YFSETQ. The V gene end was trimmed by 1 base and the J gene end by 7 bases; junction bases not matched to a gene: 9. This chain's CDR3 is CASSLYSGGLWNEQFF. CDR3 DNA: TGCGCCAGCAGCTTGTATAGCGGGGGACTGTGGAATGAGCAGTTCTTC.

The chain recombines TRBV15 with TRBJ1-3, with unresolved D. Between the trimmed V and J ends, which lost 1 base and 0 bases, there was a span of 7 bases. The germline V gene encodes CDR1 LNHNV and CDR2 YYDKDF (reference sequence). The CDR3 is 15 amino acids. The CDR3 sequence is CATSRVVSSGNTIYF. DNA for the CDR3: TGTGCCACCAGCAGAGTGGTTAGCTCTGGAAACACCATATATTTT.

This chain links TRBV9 with TRBJ1-4, with 7 bases aligning to TRBD1. Germline V lookup: CDR1 SGDLS, CDR2 YYNGEE. J gave up 3 bases and V 1 base, and 0 bases lay outside the gene matches. CDR3 length: 14 residues. CDR3 in DNA: TGTGCCAGCAGCGTAACAGGGGCTAATGAAAAACTGTTTTTT. This codes for CASSVTGANEKLFF.

The chain couples TRBV18 to TRBJ1-1; TRBD1 matches at 8 bases. The CDR3 is 13 amino acids. J was trimmed by 6 bases and V by 4 bases; bases with no gene match: 4. Germline values: CDR1 KGHSH, CDR2 LQKENI. CDR3 amino acids: CASSLKQGAEAFF. As DNA, the CDR3 is TGTGCCAGCTCACTAAAACAGGGGGCTGAAGCTTTCTTT.

The J gene is TRBJ1-4, the V gene TRBV9, with D possibly TRBD1 on 5 matching bases. The V and J ends lost 0 bases and 8 bases respectively, with 17 bases between them. The length of the CDR3 is 16 residues. From germline, CDR1 is SGDLS and CDR2 YYNGEE. The CDR3 nucleotides are TGTGCCAGCAGCGTAGGCCTTGGAGGGGATAGGGAAAAACTGTTTTTT. Translation: CASSVGLGGDREKLFF.

The chain uses TRBV27 and TRBJ2-3, with TRBD2 matching over 12 bases. With V trimmed by 2 bases and J by 0 bases, 12 bases remained unmatched. The CDR3 is 20 residues long. From germline, CDR1 is MNHEY and CDR2 SMNVEV (reference sequence). CDR3 in amino acids: CASSLRLAGEPGASTDTQYF. CDR3 sequence (DNA): TGTGCCAGCAGTTTAAGACTAGCGGGGGAGCCAGGTGCTAGCACAGATACGCAGTATTTT.

This chain links TRBV24-1 with TRBJ1-2; 8 bases are a match to TRBD1. Germline trimming cut 6 bases from V and 6 bases from J; bases unmatched to any gene: 8. CDR1 and CDR2 (germline): KGHDR, SFDVKD. The CDR3 is 14 amino acids. This CDR3 reads CATSTRTGNNGYTF. The DNA of the CDR3 is TGTGCCACCAGTACCCGGACAGGGAACAATGGCTACACCTTC.

The chain has TRBV5-1 and TRBJ2-3; 8 nucleotides match TRBD1. Germline V gene data show CDR1 as SGHRS and CDR2 as YFSETQ. The CDR3 has 14 amino acids. V was clipped by 4 bases and J by 5 bases; unmatched bases: 6. The CDR3: CASSTGTGQDTQYF. The CDR3 DNA sequence: TGCGCCAGCAGCACAGGGACAGGCCAAGATACGCAGTATTTT.

V and J are TRBV19 and TRBJ2-4; unclear D gene. Germline V gives CDR1 LNHDA, CDR2 SQIVND (reference sequence). This CDR3 has 13 amino acids. The V gene lost 5 bases and the J gene lost 1 base, with 6 bases spanning the gap. CDR3 in amino acids: CASSQYAKNIQYF. The CDR3 region has the DNA TGTGCCAGTAGTCAGTACGCCAAAAACATTCAGTACTTC.

The chain links TRBV7-3 to TRBJ2-1, with 9 bases fitting TRBD1. The CDR3 is made up of 14 amino acids. Germline loops: CDR1 SGHTA, CDR2 FQGTGA. J gave up 6 bases and V 5 bases, and 5 bases lay outside the gene matches. CDR3 sequence: CASSLGQGPNEQFF. In DNA, the CDR3 is TGTGCCAGCAGCCTCGGACAGGGGCCCAATGAGCAGTTCTTC.

The V gene is TRBV6-6, the J gene TRBJ1-2; 7 bases fit TRBD1. Germline V gene lookup returns CDR1 MNHNY and CDR2 SVGAGI (reference sequence). Trimming cost V 2 bases and J 1 base; bases outside gene matches: 4. CDR3 size: 15 residues. This chain's CDR3 is CASSYGQAINYGYTF. For the CDR3, the DNA is TGTGCCAGCAGTTACGGACAGGCGATTAACTATGGCTACACCTTC.

This sequence joins TRBV7-8 and TRBJ2-1; the D gene is possibly TRBD1 (6 bases). From germline, CDR1 is SGHVS and CDR2 FQNEAQ. V was cut by 5 bases and J by 7 bases, with 27 bases left in between. The CDR3 contains 18 residues. CDR3 bases: TGTGCCAGCAGCGCCCTTGGGGGTGGGGGCTTAATAGGGAATGAGCAGTTCTTC. The encoded protein is CASSALGGGGLIGNEQFF.

This clone has a handful of counts. The chain is built from TRBV5-1 and TRBJ2-7, with D perhaps TRBD1 (6 bases). The CDR3 totals 16 residues. The V gene's germline CDR1 is SGHRS and CDR2 YFSETQ. V was trimmed by 4 bases and J by 5 bases, leaving 22 bases between them. The chain's CDR3 is CASSGPQGILDDEQYF. CDR3 DNA sequence: TGCGCCAGCAGCGGCCCACAGGGAATCCTTGACGACGAGCAGTACTTC.